Presented here are 12 T cell receptor beta chains from one specimen sequenced in a study of Ad26.COV2.S vaccination and SARS-CoV-2 variants. Treatment here: some 19 received Ad26.COV2.S at low or high dose, single or two shots; several received placebo; per-sample allocation not given. Sampling happened 63 days after the first vaccine or placebo injection. This table comes from immunoSEQ multiplex PCR, and its TCRdb copy is limited to in-frame clones, with some not included. Found here are about 500,000 clones, 80% to 90% of them singletons; the top ten hold 1.7%. The sample was peripheral blood, taken in a trial of Ad26.COV2.S vaccine versus placebo. The receptors shown here come from a person aged 18-65 years who received the Ad26.COV2.S COVID-19 vaccine or a placebo.

The rearrangement uses TRBV2 and TRBJ2-2; no firm D call. Germline V gives CDR1 SNHLY, CDR2 FYNNEI. The CDR3 totals 16 residues. Trimming stripped 2 bases from V and 2 bases from J, with 12 bases between. This chain's CDR3 is CASSEFRPSNTGELFF. The CDR3 DNA sequence: TGTGCCAGCAGTGAATTTCGACCTTCCAACACCGGGGAGCTGTTTTTT. The full variable domain, its missing parts supplied by reference TRBV2 and TRBJ2-2, is EPEVTQTPSHQVTQMGQEVILRCVPISNHLYFYWYRQILGQKVEFLVSFYNNEISEKSEIFDDQFSVERPDGSNFTLKIRSTKLEDSAMYFCASSEFRPSNTGELFFGEGSRLTVL.

The rearrangement uses TRBV20-1 and TRBJ2-1; TRBD1 matches at 10 bases. This CDR3 is built from 11 residues. Germline V gene data show CDR1 as DFQATT and CDR2 as SNEGSKA (reference sequence). The ends lost 4 bases at V and 12 bases at J; junction bases unmatched: 3. The DNA of the CDR3 is TGCAGTGCTACCCGGGACAGGGGGCAGTTCTTC. As protein: CSATRDRGQFF.

The chain employs TRBV2 and TRBJ1-3; 8 bases are shared with TRBD1. Germline trimming cut 5 bases from V and 2 bases from J; bases unmatched to any gene: 2. This CDR3 spans 14 amino acids. CDR1 and CDR2 (germline): SNHLY, FYNNEI. The CDR3 region is CASSNRGTGNTIYF. CDR3 bases: TGTGCCAGCAGTAACAGGGGGACTGGAAACACCATATATTTT.

The chain employs TRBV15 and TRBJ2-2; 10 bases are shared with TRBD2. Looked up from germline, CDR1 is LNHNV and CDR2 is YYDKDF (reference sequence). The ends lost 1 base at V and 2 bases at J; junction bases unmatched: 10. This CDR3 has 19 residues. The CDR3 DNA reads as TGTGCCACCAGCAGAGTTCTAGGTAGCGGGGGGACCAACACCGGGGAGCTGTTTTTT. This gives the protein CATSRVLGSGGTNTGELFF.

V usage is TRBV10-2 and J usage is TRBJ1-1; no clear D gene. V dropped 3 bases and J dropped 2 bases, with 7 bases sitting between them. This CDR3 contains 13 residues. CDR1 WSHSY and CDR2 SAAADI come from the germline V gene. In nucleotides, the CDR3 is TGCGCCAGCAGTGAAGTAGATAACACTGAAGCTTTCTTT. It encodes CASSEVDNTEAFF.

This chain links TRBV2 with TRBJ2-7; TRBD2 is a possible D gene (5 bases). Germline loops: CDR1 SNHLY, CDR2 FYNNEI. CDR3 length: 13 amino acids. With 1 base removed from V and 6 bases from J, the gap between germline ends came to 10 bases. CDR3 DNA: TGTGCCAGCAGTGAAGTCGAGGGCGGCGAGCAGTACTTC. Protein product: CASSEVEGGEQYF.

The J gene is TRBJ2-2, the V gene TRBV27, with D unclear. This CDR3 region has 15 residues. Per germline, CDR1 MNHEY and CDR2 SMNVEV (reference sequence). V was clipped by 5 bases and J by 4 bases, with 14 bases between them. For the CDR3, the DNA is TGTGCCAGCAGTCTTAATTGGATCACCACCGGGGAGCTGTTTTTT. Amino acid sequence: CASSLNWITTGELFF.

The chain recombines TRBV13 with TRBJ2-2; D is ambiguous. Germline V gene sequence: CDR1 PRHDT, CDR2 FYEKMQ (reference sequence). The V gene lost 0 bases and the J gene lost 9 bases, with 8 bases spanning the gap. This CDR3 is built from 13 residues. This chain's CDR3 is CASSLGQDWELFF. The CDR3 DNA reads TGTGCCAGCAGCTTAGGACAAGATTGGGAGCTGTTTTTT.

The rearrangement joins TRBV10-2 to TRBJ2-1; TRBD2 aligns across 14 bases. Germline assignment: CDR1 WSHSY and CDR2 SAAADI. V was clipped by 2 bases and J by 9 bases; unmatched bases: 0. The length of the CDR3 is 14 residues. CDR3 in amino acids: CASSEGLAGGEQFF. The CDR3 DNA reads as TGCGCCAGCAGTGAGGGACTAGCGGGAGGTGAGCAGTTCTTC.

The chain couples TRBV29-1 to TRBJ2-1; D is ambiguous. CDR1 and CDR2 from the germline V gene are SQVTM and ANQGSEA. V dropped 4 bases and J dropped 8 bases, with 9 bases sitting between them. This CDR3 spans 11 amino acids. CDR3 in amino acids: CSVGQTDEQFF. The CDR3 coding sequence is TGCAGCGTTGGGCAGACCGATGAGCAGTTCTTC.

The V and J genes are TRBV7-9 and TRBJ2-7; no clear D gene. The CDR3 spans 16 residues. The V gene's germline CDR1 is SEHNR and CDR2 FQNEAQ (reference sequence). Trimming removed 6 bases from V and 3 bases from J, with 21 bases in between. The chain's CDR3 is CASSPLPGSEGYEQYF. The CDR3 DNA reads as TGTGCCAGCAGTCCCCTCCCGGGCAGCGAAGGCTACGAGCAGTACTTC.

The chain has TRBV4-2 and TRBJ1-2; the D is unclear. The CDR3 loop spans 15 amino acids. The ends were cut back, 0 bases at V and 2 bases at J, with 10 bases in the middle. Germline CDR1 reads LGHNA; CDR2 reads YNFKEQ. The CDR3 protein is CASSQDLGFNYGYTF. CDR3 DNA sequence: TGTGCCAGCAGCCAAGATCTAGGGTTCAACTATGGCTACACCTTC.